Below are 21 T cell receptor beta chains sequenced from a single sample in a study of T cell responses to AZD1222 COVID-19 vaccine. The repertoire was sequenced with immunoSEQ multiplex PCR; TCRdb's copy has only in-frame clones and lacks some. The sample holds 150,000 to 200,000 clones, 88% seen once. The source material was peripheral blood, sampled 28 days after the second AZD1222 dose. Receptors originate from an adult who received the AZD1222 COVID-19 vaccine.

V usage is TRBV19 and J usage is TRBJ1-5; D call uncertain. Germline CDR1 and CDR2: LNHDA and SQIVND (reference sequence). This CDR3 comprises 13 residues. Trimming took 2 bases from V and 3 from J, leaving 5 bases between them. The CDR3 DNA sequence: TGTGCCAGTAGTATAAGCCACAATCAGCCCCAGCATTTT. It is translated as CASSISHNQPQHF.

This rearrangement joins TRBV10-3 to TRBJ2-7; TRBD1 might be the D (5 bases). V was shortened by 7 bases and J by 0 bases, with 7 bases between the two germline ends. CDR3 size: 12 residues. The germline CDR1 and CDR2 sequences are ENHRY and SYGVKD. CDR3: CAITDSSYEQYF. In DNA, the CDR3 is TGTGCCATCACCGACAGCTCCTACGAGCAGTACTTC.

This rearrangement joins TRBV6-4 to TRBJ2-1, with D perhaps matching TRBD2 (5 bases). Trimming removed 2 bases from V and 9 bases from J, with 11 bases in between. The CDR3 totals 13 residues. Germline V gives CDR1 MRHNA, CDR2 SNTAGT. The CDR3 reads CASSDLGEGEQFF. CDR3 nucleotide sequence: TGTGCCAGCAGTGACCTGGGTGAGGGTGAGCAGTTCTTC.

The chain's CDR3 is CASSEGQVNYGYTF. CDR3 in DNA: TGTGCCAGCAGTGAAGGGCAGGTCAACTATGGCTACACCTTC. The chain carries TRBV6-1 and TRBJ1-2; D is ambiguous. Trimming pared 1 base from V and 2 bases from J, leaving 8 bases between. CDR3 length: 14 residues. CDR1 and CDR2 from the germline V gene are MNHNS and SASEGT.

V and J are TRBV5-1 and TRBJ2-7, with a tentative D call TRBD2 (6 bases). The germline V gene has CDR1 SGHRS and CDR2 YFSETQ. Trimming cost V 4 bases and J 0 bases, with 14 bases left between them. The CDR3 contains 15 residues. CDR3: CASSPERVTSYEQYF. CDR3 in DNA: TGCGCCAGCAGCCCAGAGCGGGTGACCTCCTACGAGCAGTACTTC.

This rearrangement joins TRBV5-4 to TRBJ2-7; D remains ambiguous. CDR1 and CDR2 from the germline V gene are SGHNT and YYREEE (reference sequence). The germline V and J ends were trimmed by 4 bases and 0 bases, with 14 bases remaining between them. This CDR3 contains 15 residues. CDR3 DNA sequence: TGTGCCAGCAGCAGAGGACGACCTAGCTCCTACGAGCAGTACTTC. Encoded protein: CASSRGRPSSYEQYF.

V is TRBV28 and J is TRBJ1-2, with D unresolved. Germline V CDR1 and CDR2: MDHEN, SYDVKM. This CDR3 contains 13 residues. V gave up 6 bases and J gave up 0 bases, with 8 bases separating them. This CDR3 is CASSLGANYGYTF. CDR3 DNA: TGTGCCAGCAGCTTAGGTGCTAACTATGGCTACACCTTC.

The CDR3 nucleotides are TGTGCCAGCAGTCACCCCCCGGGACAGGGAATGAACACTGAAGCTTTCTTT. Amino acid sequence: CASSHPPGQGMNTEAFF. This rearrangement joins TRBV28 to TRBJ1-1; 9 nucleotides align to TRBD1. The CDR3 is 17 residues long. Trimming at V came to 5 bases and at J to 0 bases, leaving 10 bases not matched to a gene. Per the germline V gene, CDR1 is MDHEN and CDR2 is SYDVKM.

The CDR3 nucleotides read TGTGCCAGCAGGATACTAGCGGGAGACTCCTACGAGCAGTACTTC. It specifies CASRILAGDSYEQYF. The genes are TRBV6-5 and TRBJ2-7; 11 nucleotides line up with TRBD2. V was pared by 6 bases and J by 0 bases, with 4 bases of the junction left unmatched. The CDR3 covers 15 residues. Germline CDR1 MNHEY, CDR2 SVGAGI.

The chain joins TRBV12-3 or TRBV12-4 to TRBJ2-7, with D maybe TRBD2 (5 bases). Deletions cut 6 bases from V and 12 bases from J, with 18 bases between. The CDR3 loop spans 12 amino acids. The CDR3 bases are TGTGCCAGCAGCCCGGAGAAGGGAGAGGCGTACTTC. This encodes CASSPEKGEAYF.

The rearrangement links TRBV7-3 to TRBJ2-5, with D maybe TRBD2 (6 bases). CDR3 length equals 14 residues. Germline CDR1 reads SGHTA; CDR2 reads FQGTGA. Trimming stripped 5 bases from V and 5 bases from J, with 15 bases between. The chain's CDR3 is CASSPLGGVETQYF. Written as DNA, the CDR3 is TGTGCCAGCAGCCCCCTGGGGGGAGTGGAGACCCAGTACTTC.

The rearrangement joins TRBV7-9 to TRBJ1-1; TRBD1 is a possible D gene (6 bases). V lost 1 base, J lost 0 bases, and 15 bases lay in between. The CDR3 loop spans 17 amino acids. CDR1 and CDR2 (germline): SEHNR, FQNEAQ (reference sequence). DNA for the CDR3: TGTGCCAGCAGCTTAGAGGTTGGGGGGACACTGAACACTGAAGCTTTCTTT. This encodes CASSLEVGGTLNTEAFF.

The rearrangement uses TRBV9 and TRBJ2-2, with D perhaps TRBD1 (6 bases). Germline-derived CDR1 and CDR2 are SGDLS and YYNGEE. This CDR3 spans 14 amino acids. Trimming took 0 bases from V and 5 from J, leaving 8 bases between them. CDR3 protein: CASSVAGTTGELFF. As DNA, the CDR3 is TGTGCCAGCAGCGTAGCTGGGACAACCGGGGAGCTGTTTTTT.

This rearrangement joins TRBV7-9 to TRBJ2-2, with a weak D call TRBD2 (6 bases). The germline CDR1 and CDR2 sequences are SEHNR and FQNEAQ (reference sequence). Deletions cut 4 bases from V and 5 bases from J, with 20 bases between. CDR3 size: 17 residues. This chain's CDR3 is CASSSPDGGVGTGELFF. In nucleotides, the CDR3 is TGTGCCAGCAGCTCCCCGGACGGGGGAGTGGGTACCGGGGAGCTGTTTTTT.

CDR3 coding DNA: TGTGCCAGCAGTCTGACTCGAGATAGCAATCAGCCCCAGCATTTT. This translates into CASSLTRDSNQPQHF. This chain links TRBV27 with TRBJ1-5; D not certain. This CDR3 is 15 amino acids long. CDR1 MNHEY and CDR2 SMNVEV come from the germline V gene (reference sequence). Between the trimmed V and J ends, which lost 5 bases and 0 bases, there was a span of 11 bases.

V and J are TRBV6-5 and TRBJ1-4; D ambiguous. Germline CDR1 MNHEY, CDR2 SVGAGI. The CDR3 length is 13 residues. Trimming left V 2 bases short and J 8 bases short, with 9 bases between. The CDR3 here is CASSYRVGEKLFF. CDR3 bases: TGTGCCAGCAGTTACAGGGTCGGAGAAAAACTGTTTTTT.

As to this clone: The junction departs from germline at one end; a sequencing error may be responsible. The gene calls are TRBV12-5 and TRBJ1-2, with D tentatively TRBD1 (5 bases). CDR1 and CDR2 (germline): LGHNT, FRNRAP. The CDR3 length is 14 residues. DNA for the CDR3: TGTGCTAGTGGTCCAGGCGGGGCAGGTGCCGGGGTTAGCTTC. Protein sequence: CASGPGGAGAGVSF. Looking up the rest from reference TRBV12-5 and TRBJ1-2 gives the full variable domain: DARVTQTPRHKVTEMGQEVTMRCQPILGHNTVFWYRQTMMQGLELLAYFRNRAPLDDSGMPKDRFSAEMPDATLATLKIQPSEPRDSAVYFCASGPGGAGAGVSFGSGTRLTVV.

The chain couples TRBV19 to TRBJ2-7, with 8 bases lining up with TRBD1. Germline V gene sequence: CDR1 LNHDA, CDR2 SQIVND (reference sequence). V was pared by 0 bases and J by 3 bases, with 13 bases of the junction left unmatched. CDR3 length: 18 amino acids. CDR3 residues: CASSIEALGQGQVYEQYF. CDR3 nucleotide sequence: TGTGCCAGTAGTATAGAAGCGCTCGGACAGGGCCAAGTCTACGAGCAGTACTTC.

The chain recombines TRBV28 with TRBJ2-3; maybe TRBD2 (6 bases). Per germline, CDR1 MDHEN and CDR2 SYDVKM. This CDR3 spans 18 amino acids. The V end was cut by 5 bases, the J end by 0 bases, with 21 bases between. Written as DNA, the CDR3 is TGTGCCAGCAGTCCGCCCCCGTTGCTAGCGCTTAGCACAGATACGCAGTATTTT. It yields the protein CASSPPPLLALSTDTQYF.

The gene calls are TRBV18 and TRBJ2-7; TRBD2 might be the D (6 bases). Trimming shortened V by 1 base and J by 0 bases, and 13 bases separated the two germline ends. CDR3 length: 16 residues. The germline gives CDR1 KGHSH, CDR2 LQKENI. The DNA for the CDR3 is TGTGCCAGCTCACCACTGGGGGGAGTGGGCTCCTACGAGCAGTACTTC. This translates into CASSPLGGVGSYEQYF.

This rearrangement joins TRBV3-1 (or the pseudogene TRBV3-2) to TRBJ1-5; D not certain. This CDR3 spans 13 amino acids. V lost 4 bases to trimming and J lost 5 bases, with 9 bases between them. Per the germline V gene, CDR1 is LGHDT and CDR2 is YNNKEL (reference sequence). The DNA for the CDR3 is TGTGCCAGCAGCCGGCGGGAAGATCAGCCCCAGCATTTT. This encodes CASSRREDQPQHF.